The sequence of this TCR beta chain was determined in a study of cytomegalovirus exposure and HLA in healthy donors. Study-level results: Immune exposure information available was restricted to CMV serostatus.

The CDR3 runs 17 residues. Trimming at V came to 5 bases and at J to 2 bases, leaving 11 bases not matched to a gene. Germline lookup yields CDR1 SGHTA and CDR2 FQGNSA. A note on this clone: Its antigen is currently unknown.

This PCR relied on a set of 60 Vbeta primers and 13 Jbeta primers. Produced via immunoSEQ multiplex PCR; TCRdb's table is partial and in-frame only. The sample holds over 95,000 clones, 65% to 80% seen once. The source of this sequence is a female donor in good health and CMV-seronegative. The sequenced sample consisted of PBMCs. The chain has TRBV7-2 and TRBJ2-3; the match to TRBD2 covers 9 bases. CDR3 loop: CASSKEPLAGPTDTQYF. For the CDR3, the DNA is TGTGCCAGCAGCAAAGAGCCCCTAGCGGGGCCCACAGATACGCAGTATTTT.